Following are 26 T cell receptor beta chains from one sample sequenced in a study of neoadjuvant anti-PD-1 for oral cavity cancer. The table came from immunoSEQ multiplex PCR; TCRdb's copy has only in-frame clones and leaves some out. The profile shows 14,000 to 15,000 clones, roughly two thirds of them singletons. The material sequenced was PBMCs, taken before nivolumab (anti-PD-1) treatment. The source of these receptors is a person aged 35-80 years with oral cavity squamous cell carcinoma.

The chain couples TRBV5-4 to TRBJ2-7; 10 nucleotides align to TRBD1. V gave up 2 bases and J gave up 7 bases; unmatched junction bases: 6. This CDR3 has 14 amino acids. CDR1 and CDR2 (germline): SGHNT, YYREEE (reference sequence). Here the CDR3 DNA reads TGTGCCAGCAGCTTTGACAGGGGGCGCGGGGAGCAGTACTTC. It translates to CASSFDRGRGEQYF.

The DNA for the CDR3 is TGCGCCAGCAGTGTGGGGGCAGTTCAAGCTTTCTTT. Its protein product is CASSVGAVQAFF. The chain links TRBV10-2 to TRBJ1-1, with D possibly TRBD1 on 6 matching bases. Germline V lookup: CDR1 WSHSY, CDR2 SAAADI. The V end was cut by 4 bases, the J end by 9 bases, with 12 bases between. The CDR3 runs to 12 residues.

The CDR3 reads CASSLGMAGGYNEQFF. CDR3 in DNA: TGTGCCAGCAGCTTAGGCATGGCGGGAGGGTACAATGAGCAGTTCTTC. The chain combines TRBV11-3 with TRBJ2-1; 9 bases align to TRBD2. Germline loops: CDR1 SGHNT, CDR2 YENEEA. The J segment lost 4 bases and the V segment lost 1 base, leaving 5 bases of the junction unmatched. This CDR3 is 16 amino acids long.

The chain is built from TRBV2 and TRBJ1-2, with D maybe TRBD1 (6 bases). CDR1 and CDR2 (germline): SNHLY, FYNNEI. The ends were cut back, 8 bases at V and 4 bases at J, with 23 bases in the middle. This CDR3 has 16 amino acids. This chain's CDR3 is CASGPGFSQGIYGYTF. In DNA, the CDR3 is TGTGCCAGCGGGCCGGGGTTTTCCCAGGGGATCTATGGCTACACCTTC.

The CDR3 reads CASSRVSGTSGSSYNEQFF. The CDR3 coding sequence is TGTGCCAGCAGCCGAGTATCCGGGACTAGCGGGAGCTCCTACAATGAGCAGTTCTTC. The chain recombines TRBV7-2 with TRBJ2-1, with 14 nucleotides matching TRBD2. The CDR3 is made up of 19 amino acids. Germline CDR1 and CDR2: SGHTA and FQGNSA. J was trimmed by 0 bases and V by 5 bases; bases with no gene match: 9.

This chain joins TRBV14 and TRBJ2-7; 10 nucleotides line up with TRBD1. The germline CDR1 and CDR2 sequences are SGHDN and FVKESK. The CDR3 is made up of 17 amino acids. Trimming removed 1 base from V and 0 bases from J; junction bases left unmatched: 6. The CDR3 DNA follows: TGTGCCAGCAGCCAAGCAAGGGACAGGGGCAACTCCTACGAGCAGTACTTC. As protein: CASSQARDRGNSYEQYF.

V is TRBV5-1 and J is TRBJ2-7; 11 nucleotides match TRBD2. Germline V gives CDR1 SGHRS, CDR2 YFSETQ. Unmatched junction bases numbered 7, after V lost 4 bases and J lost 1 base. This CDR3 is built from 16 residues. The CDR3 region has the DNA TGCGCCAGCAGCCCGCTAGCGGGGGGCCTATCCTACGAGCAGTACTTC. It translates to CASSPLAGGLSYEQYF.

This rearrangement joins TRBV28 to TRBJ2-7, with D uncertain. V was trimmed by 2 bases and J by 4 bases, leaving 3 bases between them. Germline CDR1 reads MDHEN; CDR2 reads SYDVKM. The CDR3 runs to 11 residues. The CDR3 DNA sequence: TGTGCCAGCAGTTTAGGTTACGAGCAGTACTTC. Amino acids: CASSLGYEQYF.

The DNA for the CDR3 is TGCGCCAGCAGCTTGGCCCCGGGGGCCGGCTACACCTTC. Its translation: CASSLAPGAGYTF. The chain has TRBV5-1 and TRBJ1-2; D is possibly TRBD1 (6 bases). CDR1 is SGHRS and CDR2 is YFSETQ in the germline V gene. Trimming took off 0 bases at V and 8 bases at J, with 11 bases between the two ends. The CDR3 extends over 13 amino acids.

The V and J genes are TRBV7-3 and TRBJ2-3; possible D gene TRBD1, 5 bases. The CDR3 sequence is 17 residues long. V was trimmed by 1 base and J by 4 bases, leaving 18 bases between them. Looked up from germline, CDR1 is SGHTA and CDR2 is FQGTGA. Here the CDR3 DNA reads TGTGCCAGCAGCTTAAATGGGGCGACCGGCCGAGCAGATACGCAGTATTTT. This translates into CASSLNGATGRADTQYF. Filled out from reference TRBV7-3 and TRBJ2-3, the complete variable domain reads GAGVSQTPSNKVTEKGKYVELRCDPISGHTALYWYRQSLGQGPEFLIYFQGTGAADDSGLPNDRFFAVRPEGSVSTLKIQRTERGDSAVYLCASSLNGATGRADTQYFGPGTRLTVL.

This sequence joins TRBV4-2 and TRBJ2-3; TRBD2 matches at 10 bases. CDR1 is LGHNA, CDR2 YNFKEQ, per germline. The V segment lost 1 base and the J segment 0 bases; nucleotides outside the gene matches: 7. This CDR3 is 18 amino acids long. The CDR3 sequence is CASSQGLAGGTSTDTQYF. The DNA for the CDR3 is TGTGCCAGCAGCCAAGGATTAGCGGGGGGTACTAGCACAGATACGCAGTATTTT.

The chain combines TRBV19 with TRBJ2-3; D tentatively reads TRBD1 or TRBD2 (5 bases each). The germline gives CDR1 LNHDA, CDR2 SQIVND (reference sequence). V lost 3 bases to trimming and J lost 3 bases, with 7 bases between them. The CDR3 is made up of 13 amino acids. CDR3 sequence (DNA): TGTGCCAGTAGTATTGGGGGAACAGATACGCAGTATTTT. Its translation: CASSIGGTDTQYF.

The chain employs TRBV11-3 and TRBJ2-5; TRBD2 agrees at 12 bases. Germline CDR1 is SGHNT and CDR2 is YENEEA. The CDR3 length is 16 residues. The junction had 7 bases not matched to a gene; V was cut back by 3 bases and J by 5 bases. Written as DNA, the CDR3 is TGTGCCAGCAGCTTGACTAGCGGGGGTCTAGGCGAGACCCAGTACTTC. It is translated as CASSLTSGGLGETQYF.

The V gene is TRBV7-8, the J gene TRBJ1-5; 12 bases are shared with TRBD1. The CDR3 length is 15 residues. Germline V gene lookup returns CDR1 SGHVS and CDR2 FQNEAQ. After removal of 5 bases from V and 4 bases from J, the junction contained 3 bases not matched to a gene. The CDR3 DNA is TGTGCCAGCAGCCCGGGACAGGGGGCGAATCAGCCCCAGCATTTT. It is translated as CASSPGQGANQPQHF. Full variable domain (outside the CDR3, taken from reference TRBV7-8 and TRBJ1-5): GAGVSQSPRYKVAKRGQDVALRCDPISGHVSLFWYQQALGQGPEFLTYFQNEAQLDKSGLPSDRFFAERPEGSVSTLKIQRTQQEDSAVYLCASSPGQGANQPQHFGDGTRLSIL.

This clone was recorded a few times. The rearrangement uses TRBV5-1 and TRBJ2-2; D possibly uses TRBD1 or TRBD2 (6 bases each). Trimming stripped 7 bases from V and 0 bases from J, with 16 bases between. There are 16 residues in the CDR3. Germline loops: CDR1 SGHRS, CDR2 YFSETQ. CDR3 DNA: TGCGCCAGCTCCGCGGGACACCTGACGAACACCGGGGAGCTGTTTTTT. Its protein is CASSAGHLTNTGELFF.

The chain couples TRBV30 to TRBJ2-1, with TRBD2 matching over 10 bases. J was trimmed by 8 bases and V by 5 bases; bases with no gene match: 9. Per germline, CDR1 GTSNPN and CDR2 SVGIG (reference sequence). There are 14 residues in the CDR3. The CDR3 nucleotides read TGTGCCTGGTTACCGGGACTAGCGTTCGATGAGCAGTTCTTC. Translation gives CAWLPGLAFDEQFF. Together with reference TRBV30 and TRBJ2-1, the CDR3 gives the full variable domain: SQTIHQWPATLVQPVGSPLSLECTVEGTSNPNLYWYRQAAGRGLQLLFYSVGIGQISSEVPQNLSASRPQDRQFILSSKKLLLSDSGFYLCAWLPGLAFDEQFFGPGTRLTVL.

V gene TRBV6-1 combines with J gene TRBJ2-4, with D perhaps being TRBD1 or TRBD2 (5 bases each). With 0 bases removed from V and 8 bases from J, the gap between germline ends came to 20 bases. The CDR3 extends over 17 amino acids. Germline V gene lookup returns CDR1 MNHNS and CDR2 SASEGT. CDR3 residues: CASSEARDPKRADIQYF. The CDR3 DNA reads TGTGCCAGCAGTGAAGCGAGGGACCCTAAAAGGGCAGACATTCAGTACTTC.

The chain links TRBV6-1 to TRBJ2-3, with TRBD2 as a possible D gene (5 bases). The CDR3 covers 15 residues. Looked up from germline, CDR1 is MNHNS and CDR2 is SASEGT. Trimming stripped 8 bases from V and 2 bases from J, with 17 bases between. CDR3: CASPSTAGFTDTQYF. The CDR3 region has the DNA TGTGCCAGCCCATCGACGGCGGGTTTCACAGATACGCAGTATTTT.

This chain joins TRBV7-9 and TRBJ2-7, with D perhaps TRBD2 (6 bases). Trimming took off 2 bases at V and 0 bases at J, with 20 bases between the two ends. The CDR3 runs to 18 residues. The V gene's germline CDR1 is SEHNR and CDR2 FQNEAQ (reference sequence). CDR3 nucleotide sequence: TGTGCCAGCAGCTTAACAAGGGTTGGGGACGGGAGCTCCTACGAGCAGTACTTC. It codes for CASSLTRVGDGSSYEQYF.

V is TRBV19 and J is TRBJ1-2, with 7 bases lining up with TRBD1. The V segment lost 7 bases and the J segment 8 bases; nucleotides outside the gene matches: 4. The CDR3 sequence is 11 residues long. The V gene's germline CDR1 is LNHDA and CDR2 SQIVND (reference sequence). The CDR3 sequence is CASNRGSGYTF. The CDR3 DNA reads as TGTGCCAGTAACAGGGGTTCCGGCTACACCTTC.

The rearrangement uses TRBV4-1 and TRBJ2-7; possibly TRBD1 for D (6 bases). Trimming cost V 4 bases and J 7 bases, with 14 bases left between them. This CDR3 contains 13 residues. Germline V gene data show CDR1 as MGHRA and CDR2 as YSYEKL. Here the CDR3 reads CASSLWGLGEQYF. The CDR3 DNA reads TGCGCCAGCAGCCTTTGGGGGCTTGGGGAGCAGTACTTC.

The chain joins TRBV6-5 to TRBJ1-1; 8 bases agree with TRBD1. Trimming cost V 6 bases and J 5 bases; bases outside gene matches: 8. Germline V lookup: CDR1 MNHEY, CDR2 SVGAGI. This CDR3 is built from 14 residues. The CDR3 here is CASSPTGVGTEAFF. CDR3 coding DNA: TGTGCCAGCAGCCCGACAGGGGTGGGGACTGAAGCTTTCTTT.

The CDR3 region is CASSPPGPGAYEQYF. Written as DNA, the CDR3 is TGTGCCAGCAGCCCCCCGGGCCCAGGGGCGTACGAGCAGTACTTC. The chain is built from TRBV7-6 and TRBJ2-7, with D possibly matching TRBD1 (6 bases). Deletions cut 5 bases from V and 4 bases from J, with 18 bases between. The CDR3 consists of 15 residues. Germline lookup yields CDR1 SGHVS and CDR2 FNYEAQ. Full variable domain (missing parts from reference TRBV7-6 and TRBJ2-7): GAGVSQSPRYKVTKRGQDVALRCDPISGHVSLYWYRQALGQGPEFLTYFNYEAQQDKSGLPNDRFSAERPEGSISTLTIQRTEQRDSAMYRCASSPPGPGAYEQYFGPGTRLTVT.

The table lists this clone with a count of one. V and J are TRBV25-1 and TRBJ2-6; a possible D gene is TRBD1 (5 bases). Per the germline V gene, CDR1 is MGHDK and CDR2 is SYGVNS. V was clipped by 2 bases and J by 0 bases, with 11 bases between them. CDR3 size: 17 residues. This CDR3 reads CASSEGAPSSGANVLTF. Here the CDR3 DNA reads TGTGCCAGCAGTGAAGGGGCCCCCTCCTCTGGGGCCAACGTCCTGACTTTC.

The J gene is TRBJ2-7, the V gene TRBV5-1, with 12 bases lining up with TRBD2. J gave up 0 bases and V 4 bases, and 8 bases lay outside the gene matches. The CDR3 covers 17 residues. CDR1 is SGHRS and CDR2 is YFSETQ in the germline V gene. As DNA, the CDR3 is TGCGCCAGCAGCACGGGACTAGCGGGCCTCCACTCCTACGAGCAGTACTTC. This gives the protein CASSTGLAGLHSYEQYF.

The chain carries TRBV5-6 and TRBJ2-1; 8 bases are shared with TRBD1. This CDR3 comprises 12 residues. Germline-derived CDR1 and CDR2 are SGHDT and YYEEEE. J was trimmed by 11 bases and V by 4 bases; bases with no gene match: 5. The CDR3 bases are TGTGCCAGCAGCCCAGACAGGGGTAAGCAGTTCTTC. It codes for CASSPDRGKQFF.